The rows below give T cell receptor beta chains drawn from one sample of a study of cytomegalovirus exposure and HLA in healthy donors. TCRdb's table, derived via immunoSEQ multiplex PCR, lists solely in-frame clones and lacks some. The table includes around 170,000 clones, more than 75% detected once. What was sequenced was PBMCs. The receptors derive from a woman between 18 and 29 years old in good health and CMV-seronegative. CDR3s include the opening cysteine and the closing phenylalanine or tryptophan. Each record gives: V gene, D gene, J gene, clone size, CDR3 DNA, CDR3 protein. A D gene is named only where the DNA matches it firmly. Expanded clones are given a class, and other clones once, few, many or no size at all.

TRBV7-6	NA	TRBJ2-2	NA	TGTGCCAGCAGCTTAGTAGCGGTTCCCGCGAACACCGGGGAGCTGTTTTTT	CASSLVAVPANTGELFF
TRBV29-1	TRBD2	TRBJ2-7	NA	TGCAGCGCCGCGAATCAAGCGGGATATGAGCAGTACTTC	CSAANQAGYEQYF
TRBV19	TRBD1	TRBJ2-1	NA	TGTGCCAGTAGGACCCGGCACAGGGGGAACTTGTTTTTCAATGAGCAGTTCTTC	CASRTRHRGNLFFNEQFF
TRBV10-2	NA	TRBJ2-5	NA	TGCGCCAGTCAGCTGGGGCTGGAGACCCAGTACTTC	CASQLGLETQYF
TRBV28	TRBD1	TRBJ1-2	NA	TGTGCCATCGGGAGGGGGCGCAGCTATGGCTACACCTTC	CAIGRGRSYGYTF
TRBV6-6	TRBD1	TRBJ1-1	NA	TGTGCCAGCAGTTACTCCCCGGACAGGTTAGAAGCTTTCTTT	CASSYSPDRLEAFF
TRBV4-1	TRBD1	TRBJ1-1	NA	TGCGCCAGTAGACGGGACAGGGGCCTGAACACTGAAGCTTTCTTT	CASRRDRGLNTEAFF
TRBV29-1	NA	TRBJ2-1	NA	TGCAGCGGGCAGATCTACAATGAGCAGTTCTTC	CSGQIYNEQFF
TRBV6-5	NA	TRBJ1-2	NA	TGTGCCAGCAGTTACTCTGCGGGGGGTGGTGGCTACACCTTC	CASSYSAGGGGYTF
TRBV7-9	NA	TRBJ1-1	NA	TGTGCCAGCAGCTGGGCGAACACTGAAGCTTTCTTT	CASSWANTEAFF
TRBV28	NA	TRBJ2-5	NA	TGTGCCAGCAGCCCAGGCAGTCCGGAAGAGACCCAGTACTTC	CASSPGSPEETQYF
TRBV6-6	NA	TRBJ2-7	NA	TGTGCCCCATCCAAGGGGGGGACCACTGGCGAGCAGTACTTC	CAPSKGGTTGEQYF
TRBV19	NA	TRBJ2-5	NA	TGTGCCAGTAGTATAGAGGCGAGGCGGGGCGAAGAGACCCAGTACTTC	CASSIEARRGEETQYF
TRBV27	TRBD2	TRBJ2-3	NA	TGTGCCAGCAGTCCGCGGACTAGCGGGGGGGAGAGTACGCAGTATTTT	CASSPRTSGGESTQYF
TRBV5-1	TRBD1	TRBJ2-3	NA	TGCGCCAGCGGGGACAGGGGGTCGGATACGCAGTATTTT	CASGDRGSDTQYF
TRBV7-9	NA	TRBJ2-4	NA	TGTGCCAGCAGCCCTTCGGGTATTCAAGAAAACATTCAGTACTTC	CASSPSGIQENIQYF
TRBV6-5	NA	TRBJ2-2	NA	TGTGCCAGCAGATTCTCAGGGGCTGGCGGGGAGCTGTTTTTT	CASRFSGAGGELFF
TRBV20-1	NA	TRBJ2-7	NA	TGCAGTGCTCCGGGACAAATCGAGCAGTACTTC	CSAPGQIEQYF
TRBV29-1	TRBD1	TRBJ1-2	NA	TGCAGCGTTACTACTTCCGAGACAGGGGGATTGGGTGGCTACACCTTC	CSVTTSETGGLGGYTF
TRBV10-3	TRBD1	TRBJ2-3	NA	TGTGCCGCCTCCGACAGGGGCATTAGCACAGATACGCAGTATTTT	CAASDRGISTDTQYF
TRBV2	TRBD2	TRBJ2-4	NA	TGTGCCAGCAGGGTTTCTAGCGGGGGGGACCAAGTTATCTTC	CASRVSSGGDQVIF
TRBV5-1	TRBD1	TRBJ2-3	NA	TGCGCCAGCAGCAGTACGGGACAGACCACAGATACGCAGTATTTT	CASSSTGQTTDTQYF
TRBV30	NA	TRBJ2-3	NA	TGTGCCTGGAGTAGACAGGTCTTTTTGAGCGGGAAATCGGATACGCAGTATTTT	CAWSRQVFLSGKSDTQYF
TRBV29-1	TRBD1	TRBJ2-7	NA	TGCAGCTTCCGGGACAGGGTCTACGAGCAGTACTTC	CSFRDRVYEQYF
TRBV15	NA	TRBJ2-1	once	TGTGCCACCAGCAGAGAAGACAGCCCCTACAATGAGCAGTTCTTC	CATSREDSPYNEQFF
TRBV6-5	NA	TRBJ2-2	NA	TGTGCCAGCAGTTACTCCGGCTTAGCCCTTTTACCCGAGCTGTTTTTT	CASSYSGLALLPELFF
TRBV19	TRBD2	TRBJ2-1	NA	TGTGCCAGTAGTGCTCCGCTAGCGGGGCCTTCCTACAATGAGCAGTTCTTC	CASSAPLAGPSYNEQFF
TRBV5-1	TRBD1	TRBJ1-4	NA	TGCGCCAGCAGCTGGTCGACAGGGTACGAAAAACTGTTTTTT	CASSWSTGYEKLFF
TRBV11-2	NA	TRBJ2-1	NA	TGTGCCAGCGTGATCAATCTAGCTTTGCACAATGAGCAGTTCTTC	CASVINLALHNEQFF
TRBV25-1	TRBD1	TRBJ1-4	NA	TGTGCCAGCAGTGTAACAGGGGGCTCTGATGAAAAACTGTTTTTT	CASSVTGGSDEKLFF
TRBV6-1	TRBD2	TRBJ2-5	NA	TGTGCCAGCAGTGACCTAGCGGGGGAAGGGACCCAGTACTTC	CASSDLAGEGTQYF
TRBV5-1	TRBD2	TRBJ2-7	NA	TGCGCCAGCAGCTTGACCGTAGCGGGGGACTACGAGCAGTACTTC	CASSLTVAGDYEQYF
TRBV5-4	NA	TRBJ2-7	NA	TGTGCCAGCAGTAAAGGACAGAGCTCCTACGAGCAGTACTTC	CASSKGQSSYEQYF
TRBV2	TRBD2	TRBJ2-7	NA	TGTGCCAGCAGCGTAGCGGGAGTCTATAACGAGCAGTACTTC	CASSVAGVYNEQYF
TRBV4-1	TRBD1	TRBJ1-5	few	TGCGCCAGCAGCCGCGGGGAGACAGGGAATCAGCCCCAGCATTTT	CASSRGETGNQPQHF